The rows below give T cell receptor beta chains drawn from one sample of a study of T cell responses to AZD1222 COVID-19 vaccine. Produced via immunoSEQ multiplex PCR; TCRdb's table is partial and in-frame only. Among about 62,000 clones listed, approximately 90% were seen once. Source: peripheral blood, taken on day 0 of AZD1222 vaccination. These receptors came from an adult in good health. The CDR3 runs from the conserved cysteine through the conserved F or W. Fields, in order: J gene, V gene, D gene, clone size, CDR3 protein, CDR3 DNA. The D gene is left open where the match is weak. Expanded clones get a size class; other rows say once, few or many, or leave the size out.

>TRBJ1-1|TRBV5-1|NA|NA
CASSLQANTEAFF
TGCGCCAGCAGCTTACAAGCGAACACTGAAGCTTTCTTT
>TRBJ1-5|TRBV27|TRBD1|few
CASSLRGLGNQPQHF
TGTGCCAGCAGTTTGAGGGGGCTAGGCAATCAGCCCCAGCATTTT
>TRBJ2-7|TRBV12-5|TRBD1|NA
CASGSRAGTGSYEQYF
TGTGCTAGTGGTTCGCGTGCCGGGACAGGCTCCTACGAGCAGTACTTC
>TRBJ1-2|TRBV12-3/TRBV12-4|NA|NA
CASSFNDGYTF
TGTGCCAGCAGTTTCAATGATGGCTACACCTTC
>TRBJ2-2|TRBV1|NA|NA
CTSSQGRTKNTGELFF
TGCACCAGCAGCCAAGGGAGGACCAAGAACACCGGGGAGCTGTTTTTT
>TRBJ1-4|TRBV7-9|TRBD1|NA
CASSKGTGEKLFF
TGTGCCAGCAGCAAAGGGACAGGGGAAAAACTGTTTTTT
>TRBJ1-5|TRBV30|TRBD1|NA
CAWGGTGGQPQHF
TGTGCCTGGGGCGGGACAGGTGGGCAGCCCCAGCATTTT
>TRBJ2-1|TRBV18|TRBD2|once
CASSPGRGGLAGQQFF
TGTGCCAGCTCACCAGGAAGGGGTGGGCTAGCGGGACAGCAGTTCTTC
>TRBJ1-2|TRBV2|NA|once
CASSLEQGVYGYTF
TGTGCCAGCAGCCTAGAGCAGGGCGTATATGGCTACACCTTC
>TRBJ2-5|TRBV5-1|NA|NA
CASSQGPSQETQYF
TGCGCCAGCAGCCAGGGACCCTCCCAAGAGACCCAGTACTTC
>TRBJ2-7|TRBV6-5|NA|NA
CASSWSGTSTYEQYF
TGTGCCAGCAGTTGGTCCGGGACCAGTACCTACGAGCAGTACTTC
>TRBJ1-3|TRBV3-1/TRBV3-2|TRBD1|NA
CASSRQGSGNTIYF
TGTGCCAGCAGCCGACAGGGCTCTGGAAACACCATATATTTT
>TRBJ1-4|TRBV6-5|NA|NA
CASRADGEKLFF
TGTGCCAGCAGGGCGGACGGTGAAAAACTGTTTTTT
>TRBJ2-3|TRBV5-1|TRBD1|NA
CASRNRTGGPDTQYF
TGCGCCAGCAGGAACCGGACAGGGGGCCCAGATACGCAGTATTTT
>TRBJ2-2|TRBV19|NA|NA
CASSHRDILNTGELFF
TGTGCCAGTAGCCACCGGGACATACTGAACACCGGGGAGCTGTTTTTT
>TRBJ1-5|TRBV4-1|NA|few
CASSQGPAVGQPQHF
TGCGCCAGCAGCCAAGGTCCGGCAGTAGGTCAGCCCCAGCATTTT
>TRBJ2-2|TRBV6-5|TRBD2|NA
CASRPGGQAGELFF
TGTGCCAGCAGACCGGGGGGGCAGGCCGGGGAGCTGTTTTTT
>TRBJ1-1|TRBV2|NA|NA
CASSGQPMNTEAFF
TGTGCCAGCAGTGGACAGCCGATGAACACTGAAGCTTTCTTT
>TRBJ2-2|TRBV3-1/TRBV3-2|NA|NA
CASSRSDTGELFF
TGTGCCAGCAGCCGCTCGGACACCGGGGAGCTGTTTTTT
>TRBJ1-6|TRBV6-5|NA|NA
CASSYSRTGSGSPLHF
TGTGCCAGCAGTTACTCGAGGACGGGAAGTGGTTCACCCCTCCACTTT
>TRBJ2-1|TRBV19|NA|NA
CASRLTASDEQFF
TGTGCCAGTAGACTGACCGCCTCGGATGAGCAGTTCTTC
>TRBJ2-7|TRBV6-5|NA|once
CASSYSRQGDYEQYF
TGTGCCAGCAGTTACTCGCGGCAGGGCGACTACGAGCAGTACTTC
>TRBJ2-5|TRBV2|TRBD2|NA
CASSYSGGALETQYF
TGTGCCAGCAGTTATAGCGGGGGGGCTTTAGAGACCCAGTACTTC
>TRBJ2-7|TRBV5-4|TRBD2|NA
CASSVGGGQTYEQYF
TGTGCCAGCAGCGTCGGGGGGGGACAAACCTACGAGCAGTACTTC
>TRBJ1-5|TRBV6-5|NA|NA
CASSSPWSNQPQHF
TGTGCCAGCAGCTCCCCATGGAGCAATCAGCCCCAGCATTTT
>TRBJ1-1|TRBV5-6|NA|NA
CASSLVGVNTEAFF
TGTGCCAGCAGCTTGGTAGGGGTAAACACTGAAGCTTTCTTT
>TRBJ1-4|TRBV6-2/TRBV6-3|NA|NA
CASSYSGHDNEKLFF
TGTGCCAGCAGTTATTCGGGACACGATAATGAAAAACTGTTTTTT
>TRBJ1-6|TRBV7-8|TRBD1|NA
CASSILQGRPLHF
TGTGCCAGCAGCATATTACAGGGGCGGCCCCTCCACTTT
>TRBJ1-3|TRBV7-9|NA|once
CASSPQDRLINSGNTIYF
TGTGCCAGCAGCCCACAAGACAGGCTAATCAACTCTGGAAACACCATATATTTT
>TRBJ1-1|TRBV5-6|NA|once
CASSLGGGTEAFF
TGTGCCAGCAGCTTAGGGGGGGGCACTGAAGCTTTCTTT
>TRBJ2-7|TRBV5-1|TRBD2|NA
CASSLGLAGASYEQYF
TGCGCCAGCAGCTTGGGACTAGCGGGGGCCAGCTACGAGCAGTACTTC
>TRBJ1-2|TRBV19|NA|NA
CASSIYGDYGYTF
TGTGCCAGTAGTATATACGGAGACTATGGCTACACCTTC
>TRBJ1-1|TRBV2|NA|NA
CASSEQGLWTEAFF
TGTGCCAGCAGCGAGCAGGGGTTGTGGACTGAAGCTTTCTTT
>TRBJ2-3|TRBV4-1|NA|NA
CASSQERGGGRTDTQYF
TGCGCCAGCAGCCAAGAGAGGGGAGGGGGCCGCACAGATACGCAGTATTTT
>TRBJ1-1|TRBV5-5|NA|NA
CASSLVQMNTEAFF
TGTGCCAGCAGCTTGGTTCAGATGAACACTGAAGCTTTCTTT
>TRBJ1-4|TRBV19|NA|NA
CASSIGPATNEKLFF
TGTGCCAGTAGTATAGGACCTGCAACTAATGAAAAACTGTTTTTT
>TRBJ1-1|TRBV4-2|NA|NA
CASSQISGSNTEAFF
TGTGCCAGCAGCCAAATTTCGGGATCGAACACTGAAGCTTTCTTT
>TRBJ1-2|TRBV28|TRBD1|NA
CASSSGQGSYGYTF
TGTGCCAGCAGTTCGGGACAGGGGAGCTATGGCTACACCTTC
>TRBJ1-2|TRBV6-5|NA|NA
CASSYSMHLPAGYTF
TGTGCCAGCAGTTACTCGATGCACCTCCCGGCGGGCTACACCTTC
>TRBJ1-2|TRBV19|NA|NA
CASTPGGTNYGYTF
TGTGCCAGTACCCCCGGCGGGACTAACTATGGCTACACCTTC
>TRBJ2-5|TRBV11-3|TRBD2|NA
CASSFSGVQETQYF
TGTGCCAGCAGCTTCAGCGGGGTCCAAGAGACCCAGTACTTC
>TRBJ2-6|TRBV5-8|NA|once
CASSLERHSGANVLTF
TGTGCCAGCAGCTTGGAGAGGCACTCTGGGGCCAACGTCCTGACTTTC
>TRBJ2-1|TRBV6-6|TRBD2|NA
CASTGGSSYNEQFF
TGTGCCAGCACGGGCGGGAGCTCCTACAATGAGCAGTTCTTC
>TRBJ2-5|TRBV19|NA|NA
CASRAGAKETQYF
TGTGCCAGTAGGGCGGGGGCCAAAGAGACCCAGTACTTC
>TRBJ2-2|TRBV19|TRBD2|once
CASSSSGGASGTGELFF
TGTGCCAGTAGTTCTAGCGGGGGGGCTTCGGGCACCGGGGAGCTGTTTTTT
>TRBJ1-1|TRBV18|NA|NA
CASSPGREAFF
TGTGCCAGCTCACCCGGAAGGGAAGCTTTCTTT
>TRBJ1-2|TRBV21-1|NA|NA
CASSTDRETYNGYTF
TGTGCCAGCAGCACGGACAGAGAAACTTACAATGGCTACACCTTC
>TRBJ1-4|TRBV20-1|NA|NA
CSARRFEKLFF
TGCAGTGCTAGGAGGTTCGAAAAACTGTTTTTT
>TRBJ2-1|TRBV7-8|TRBD2|NA
CASSGTGLAPLGSYNEQFF
TGTGCCAGCAGCGGAACGGGACTAGCTCCCTTAGGCTCCTACAATGAGCAGTTCTTC
>TRBJ2-3|TRBV6-4|NA|NA
CASRESRWADTQYF
TGTGCCAGCAGAGAAAGCAGATGGGCAGATACGCAGTATTTT
>TRBJ2-3|TRBV7-9|NA|NA
CASSSGRGITADTQYF
TGTGCCAGCAGCTCCGGCCGGGGGATTACAGCAGATACGCAGTATTTT
>TRBJ1-5|TRBV7-9|NA|NA
CASSWGDVGQPQHF
TGTGCCAGCAGTTGGGGCGACGTTGGTCAGCCCCAGCATTTT
>TRBJ1-6|TRBV18|NA|NA
CASSPGQESPLHF
TGTGCCAGCTCACCAGGACAAGAATCACCCCTCCACTTT
>TRBJ1-2|TRBV19|TRBD1|NA
CASSTGGVNYGYTF
TGTGCCAGTAGTACAGGGGGCGTTAACTATGGCTACACCTTC
>TRBJ2-1|TRBV5-1|NA|NA
CASSFQWGSLDEQFF
TGCGCCAGCAGCTTCCAGTGGGGCAGTCTAGATGAGCAGTTCTTC
>TRBJ1-6|TRBV6-5|TRBD1|NA
CASSRRDRDVSPLHF
TGTGCCAGCAGCCGTAGGGACAGGGATGTTTCACCCCTCCACTTT
>TRBJ1-5|TRBV7-9|TRBD1|NA
CASSPGTGGAGNNQPQHF
TGTGCCAGCAGCCCGGGGACAGGGGGCGCGGGGAACAATCAGCCCCAGCATTTT